This TCR beta chain appears in the sequencing data of a study of blood T cells in healthy people across ages. Germline trimming cut 3 bases from V and 11 bases from J; bases unmatched to any gene: 11. Germline lookup yields CDR1 SGDLS and CDR2 YYNGEE. This CDR3 has 14 amino acids. Overall study findings and caveats: Roughly linear age-related decline in beta diversity appeared, significant by age about 37.

A second PCR, run for roughly 7 to 11 cycles, used a sample-barcoded 5' primer plus a J-beta primer mix. TCRdb passed the 5' RACE reads through MiXCR, listing each CDR3 protein once. The sample comprises approximately 1.5 million distinct CDR3 sequences, almost 35% of which are singletons, and around 10% rests with the top ten. Points on this clonotype: Its antigen is not identified.

V and J are TRBV9 and TRBJ2-7; 10 bases match TRBD1. Source material: blood. The receptor was isolated from a woman under 40 in good health. The CDR3, as DNA: TGTGCCAGCAGCGCCAGGGACAGGGGTTTATTGGAGTACTTC. This sequence encodes CASSARDRGLLEYF.